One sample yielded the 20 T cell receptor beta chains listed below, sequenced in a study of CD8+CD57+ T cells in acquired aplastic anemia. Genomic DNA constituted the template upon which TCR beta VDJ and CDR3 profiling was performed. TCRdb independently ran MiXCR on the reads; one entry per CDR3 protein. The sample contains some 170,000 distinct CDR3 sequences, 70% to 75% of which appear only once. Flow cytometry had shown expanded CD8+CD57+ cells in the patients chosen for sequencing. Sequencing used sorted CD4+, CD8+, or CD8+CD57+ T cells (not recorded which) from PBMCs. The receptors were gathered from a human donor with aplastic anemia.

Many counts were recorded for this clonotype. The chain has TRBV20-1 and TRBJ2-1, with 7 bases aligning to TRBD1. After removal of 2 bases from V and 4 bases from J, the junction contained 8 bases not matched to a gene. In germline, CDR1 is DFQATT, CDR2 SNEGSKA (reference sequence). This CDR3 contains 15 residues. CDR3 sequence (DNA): TGCAGTGCTAGAAAAGCCGGGACAGATTACAATGAGCAGTTCTTC. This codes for CSARKAGTDYNEQFF.

In nucleotides, the CDR3 is TGTGCCAGCAGCGTAGCCCCAAATTACGAGCAGTACTTC. Translation: CASSVAPNYEQYF. The chain has TRBV9 and TRBJ2-7; no firm D call. V was trimmed by 0 bases and J by 4 bases, leaving 8 bases between them. The germline gives CDR1 SGDLS, CDR2 YYNGEE. The CDR3 contains 13 residues. Drawing the rest from reference TRBV9 and TRBJ2-7, the complete variable domain is DSGVTQTPKHLITATGQRVTLRCSPRSGDLSVYWYQQSLDQGLQFLIQYYNGEERAKGNILERFSAQQFPDLHSELNLSSLELGDSALYFCASSVAPNYEQYFGPGTRLTVT.

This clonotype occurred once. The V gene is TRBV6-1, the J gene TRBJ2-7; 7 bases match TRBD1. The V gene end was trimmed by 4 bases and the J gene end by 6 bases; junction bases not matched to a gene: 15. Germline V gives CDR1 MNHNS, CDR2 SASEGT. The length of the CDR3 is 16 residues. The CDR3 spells CASSVGLEGGKGEQYF. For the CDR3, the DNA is TGTGCCAGCAGTGTAGGGTTGGAAGGGGGCAAGGGCGAGCAGTACTTC.

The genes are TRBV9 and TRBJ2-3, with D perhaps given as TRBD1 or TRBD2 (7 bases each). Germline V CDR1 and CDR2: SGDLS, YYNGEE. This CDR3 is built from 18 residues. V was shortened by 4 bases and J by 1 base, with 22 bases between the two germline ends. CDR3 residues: CASSLASQGEGGTDTQYF. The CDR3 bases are TGTGCCAGCAGCTTAGCGTCCCAGGGGGAGGGTGGCACAGATACGCAGTATTTT.

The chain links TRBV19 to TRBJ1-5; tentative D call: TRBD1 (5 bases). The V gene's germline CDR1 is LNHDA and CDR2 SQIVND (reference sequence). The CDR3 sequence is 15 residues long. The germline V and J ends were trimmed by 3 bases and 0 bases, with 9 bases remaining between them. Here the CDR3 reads CASSIWGVSNQPQHF. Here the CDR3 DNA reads TGTGCCAGTAGTATCTGGGGGGTTAGCAATCAGCCCCAGCATTTT.

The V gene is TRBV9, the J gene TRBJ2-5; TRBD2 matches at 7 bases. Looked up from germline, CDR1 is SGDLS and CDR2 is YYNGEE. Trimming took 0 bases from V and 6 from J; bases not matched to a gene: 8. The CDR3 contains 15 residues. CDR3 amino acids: CASSVASGSGKTQYF. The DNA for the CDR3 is TGTGCCAGCAGCGTAGCTAGCGGCTCGGGGAAGACCCAGTACTTC.

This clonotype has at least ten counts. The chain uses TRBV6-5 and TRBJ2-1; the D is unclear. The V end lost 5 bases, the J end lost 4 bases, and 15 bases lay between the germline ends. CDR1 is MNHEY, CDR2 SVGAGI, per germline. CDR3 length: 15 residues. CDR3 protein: CASSGRAAGYNEQFF. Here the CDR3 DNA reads TGTGCCAGCAGTGGCCGGGCGGCAGGATACAATGAGCAGTTCTTC.

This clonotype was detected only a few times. Here the CDR3 reads CASSEWGYEAFF. DNA for the CDR3: TGTGCCAGCAGTGAATGGGGATATGAAGCTTTCTTT. This sequence joins TRBV25-1 and TRBJ1-1; unclear D gene. The germline gives CDR1 MGHDK, CDR2 SYGVNS. CDR3 length equals 12 residues. V was pared by 1 base and J by 7 bases, with 7 bases between.

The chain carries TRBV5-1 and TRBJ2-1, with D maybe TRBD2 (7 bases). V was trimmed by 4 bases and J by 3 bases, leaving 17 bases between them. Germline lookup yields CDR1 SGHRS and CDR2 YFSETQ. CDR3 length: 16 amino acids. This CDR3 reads CASSRGASGSYNEQFF. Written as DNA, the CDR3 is TGCGCCAGCAGCCGGGGGGCTAGCGGAAGCTACAATGAGCAGTTCTTC.

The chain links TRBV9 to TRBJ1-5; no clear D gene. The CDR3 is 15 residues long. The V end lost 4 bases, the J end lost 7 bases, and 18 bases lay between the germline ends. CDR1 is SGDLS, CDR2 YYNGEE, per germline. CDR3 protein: CASSSQGYTAQPQHF. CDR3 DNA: TGTGCCAGCAGCTCCCAAGGGTATACTGCGCAGCCCCAGCATTTT.

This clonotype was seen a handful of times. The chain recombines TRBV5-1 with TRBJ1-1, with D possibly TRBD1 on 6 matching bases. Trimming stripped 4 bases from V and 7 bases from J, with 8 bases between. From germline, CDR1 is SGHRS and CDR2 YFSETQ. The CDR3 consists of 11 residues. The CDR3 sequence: CASSADSEAFF. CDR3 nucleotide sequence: TGCGCCAGCAGCGCGGACAGTGAAGCTTTCTTT.

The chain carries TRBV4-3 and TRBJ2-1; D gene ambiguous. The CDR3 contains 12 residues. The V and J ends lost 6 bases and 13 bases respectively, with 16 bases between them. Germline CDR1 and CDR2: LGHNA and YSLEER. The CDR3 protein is CASSKLASPQFF. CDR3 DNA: TGCGCCAGCAGTAAATTAGCTAGTCCTCAGTTCTTC.

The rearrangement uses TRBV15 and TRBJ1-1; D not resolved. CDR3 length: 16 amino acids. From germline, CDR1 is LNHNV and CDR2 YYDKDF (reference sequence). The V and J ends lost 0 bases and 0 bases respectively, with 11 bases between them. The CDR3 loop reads CATSRDREVLNTEAFF. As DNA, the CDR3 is TGTGCCACCAGCAGAGATCGGGAGGTCCTGAACACTGAAGCTTTCTTT.

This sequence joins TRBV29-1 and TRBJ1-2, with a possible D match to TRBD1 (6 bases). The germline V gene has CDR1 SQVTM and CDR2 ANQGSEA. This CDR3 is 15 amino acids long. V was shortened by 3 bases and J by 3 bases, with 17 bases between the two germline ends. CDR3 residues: CSVDPWGQVDYGYTF. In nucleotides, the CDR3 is TGCAGCGTTGACCCCTGGGGGCAAGTGGACTATGGCTACACCTTC.

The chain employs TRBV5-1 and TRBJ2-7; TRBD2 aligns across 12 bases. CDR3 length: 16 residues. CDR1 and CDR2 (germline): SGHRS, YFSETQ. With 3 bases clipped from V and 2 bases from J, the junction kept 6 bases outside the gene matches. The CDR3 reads CASSSTSGGSPYEQYF. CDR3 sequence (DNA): TGCGCCAGCAGCTCGACTAGCGGGGGATCACCCTACGAGCAGTACTTC.

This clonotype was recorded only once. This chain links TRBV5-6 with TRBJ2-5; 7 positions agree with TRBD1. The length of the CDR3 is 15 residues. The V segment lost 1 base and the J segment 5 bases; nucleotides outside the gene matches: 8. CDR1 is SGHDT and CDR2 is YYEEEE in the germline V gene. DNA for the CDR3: TGTGCCAGCAGCTTGTCTGGCAGGGGGATCGAGACCCAGTACTTC. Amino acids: CASSLSGRGIETQYF.

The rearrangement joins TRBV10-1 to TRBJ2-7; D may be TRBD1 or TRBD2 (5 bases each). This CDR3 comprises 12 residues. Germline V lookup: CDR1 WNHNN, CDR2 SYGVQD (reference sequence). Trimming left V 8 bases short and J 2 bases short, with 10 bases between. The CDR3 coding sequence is TGCGCCAGCGGGACCGTTACCTACGAGCAGTACTTC. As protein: CASGTVTYEQYF.

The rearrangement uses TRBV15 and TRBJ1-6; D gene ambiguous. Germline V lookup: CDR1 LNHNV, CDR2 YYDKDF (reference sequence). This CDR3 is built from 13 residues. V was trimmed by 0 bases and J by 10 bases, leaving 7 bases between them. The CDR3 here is CATSRDGRSPLHF. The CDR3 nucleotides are TGTGCCACCAGCAGAGATGGGAGGTCACCCCTCCACTTT.

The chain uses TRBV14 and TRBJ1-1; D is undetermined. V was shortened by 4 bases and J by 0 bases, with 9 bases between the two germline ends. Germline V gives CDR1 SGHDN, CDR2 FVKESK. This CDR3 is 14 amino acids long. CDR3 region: CASSLSRLNTEAFF. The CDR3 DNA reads TGTGCCAGCAGCCTTTCCCGTTTGAACACTGAAGCTTTCTTT.

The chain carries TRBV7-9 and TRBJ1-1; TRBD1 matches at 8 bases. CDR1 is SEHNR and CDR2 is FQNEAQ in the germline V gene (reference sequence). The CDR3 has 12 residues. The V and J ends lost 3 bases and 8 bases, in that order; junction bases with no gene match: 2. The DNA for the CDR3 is TGTGCCAGCAGCTTTGGGGACAGGGAAGCTTTCTTT. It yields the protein CASSFGDREAFF.